This T cell receptor beta chain is from a study of metastatic and nonmetastatic thyroid tumors. TCRdb re-clonotyped the PCR reads through MiXCR. The data hold roughly 20,000 clones, with around 16% observed a single time. This clone was recorded at least ten times. Each patient went into thyroid surgery without having received any treatment. The material sequenced was tumor tissue. The clonotype originates from a female donor with papillary thyroid cancer or a benign thyroid nodule (not recorded which). Some clones in this sample may be carry-over from other donors' samples.

The CDR3 reads CASSIPQGTGELFF. Here the CDR3 DNA reads TGTGCCAGTAGTATCCCACAGGGGACCGGGGAGCTGTTTTTT. This chain links TRBV19 with TRBJ2-2; 7 bases fit TRBD1. The CDR3 loop spans 14 amino acids. J lost 5 bases, V lost 3 bases, and 3 bases had no gene match. Germline V gene lookup returns CDR1 LNHDA and CDR2 SQIVND (reference sequence).